A single sample is the source of the 20 T cell receptor beta chains below, sequenced in a study of T cell repertoires in cytomegalovirus infection. Via MiXCR, TCRdb re-called the reads, giving one row per CDR3 protein. The sample yields under 50,000 distinct CDR3 sequences, roughly 20% seen once. No cognate antigen is known for these TCRs. The sequenced material came from PBMCs, sequenced either directly or after in vitro stimulation (not recorded which). The source of these receptors is a human donor in good health (CMV status not recorded). Some clones in this sample may be carry-over from other donors' samples.

This clonotype was picked up many times. The V call is TRBV6-2 or TRBV6-3, the J call TRBJ2-1, with 12 bases aligning to TRBD2. The CDR3 length is 14 residues. The germline CDR1 and CDR2 sequences are MNHEY and SVGEGT. After removal of 5 bases from V and 8 bases from J, the junction contained 4 bases not matched to a gene. The CDR3 sequence: CASSRLAGDYEQFF. CDR3 DNA: TGTGCCAGCAGTAGACTAGCGGGAGACTATGAGCAGTTCTTC.

The chain links TRBV7-6 to TRBJ2-7; 7 positions agree with TRBD1. Germline trimming cut 4 bases from V and 7 bases from J; bases unmatched to any gene: 10. The CDR3 covers 14 residues. Germline V gene sequence: CDR1 SGHVS, CDR2 FNYEAQ. CDR3 coding DNA: TGTGCCAGCAGCTCTCCAGAGACAGGGCGAGAGCAGTACTTC. Translating gives CASSSPETGREQYF.

In its sample, this clonotype was seen a few times. The chain links TRBV18 to TRBJ2-2; 7 nucleotides agree with TRBD1. V shed 4 bases, J shed 9 bases, and the junction held 8 bases outside the gene matches. The CDR3 totals 14 residues. From germline, CDR1 is KGHSH and CDR2 LQKENI. The CDR3 DNA follows: TGTGCCAGCTCACTAAGAACAGGGGCTTGGGAGCTGTTTTTT. This codes for CASSLRTGAWELFF.

The V gene is TRBV4-3, the J gene TRBJ1-2; D gene uncertain. This CDR3 region has 16 residues. V lost 0 bases, J lost 5 bases, and 16 bases lay in between. In germline, CDR1 is LGHNA, CDR2 YSLEER. The CDR3 region has the DNA TGCGCCAGCAGCCAAGATAACCCCCGATACGGGTATGGCTACACCTTC. This codes for CASSQDNPRYGYGYTF.

V usage is TRBV19 and J usage is TRBJ2-2; D remains unclear. V lost 7 bases and J 2 bases, leaving 11 bases between the germline ends. This CDR3 is built from 14 residues. The germline V gene has CDR1 LNHDA and CDR2 SQIVND (reference sequence). For the CDR3, the DNA is TGTGCCAGTACCCTCCGGGCAAACACCGGGGAGCTGTTTTTT. It is translated as CASTLRANTGELFF.

This chain joins TRBV2 and TRBJ1-1; no reliable D call. The CDR3 length is 14 residues. Germline CDR1 and CDR2: SNHLY and FYNNEI. The V gene lost 1 base and the J gene lost 4 bases, with 10 bases spanning the gap. The CDR3 bases are TGTGCCAGCAGTGAAGGCCGAGTGGGCACTGAAGCTTTCTTT. This codes for CASSEGRVGTEAFF.

This clonotype has a count of ten or more. This chain connects TRBV7-8 to TRBJ2-3, with TRBD1 identical over 7 bases. Looked up from germline, CDR1 is SGHVS and CDR2 is FQNEAQ. The CDR3 is made up of 16 amino acids. V lost 5 bases to trimming and J lost 2 bases; unmatched junction nucleotides: 10. CDR3 DNA sequence: TGTGCCAGCAGCCTACAGGGGCAACGACACACAGATACGCAGTATTTT. Translated, it gives CASSLQGQRHTDTQYF.

This clonotype was seen only a few times. The DNA for the CDR3 is TGCAGTGCTAGAGATCGGCTAGCGGCTGACTACGAGCAGTACTTC. Amino acids: CSARDRLAADYEQYF. The gene calls are TRBV20-1 and TRBJ2-7; 7 bases line up with TRBD2. With 0 bases clipped from V and 3 bases from J, the junction kept 8 bases outside the gene matches. CDR1 is DFQATT and CDR2 is SNEGSKA in the germline V gene (reference sequence). There are 15 residues in the CDR3.

This clonotype came up many times. CDR3 region: CASSLAVGYEQYF. CDR3 nucleotide sequence: TGTGCCAGCAGCTTAGCGGTGGGTTACGAGCAGTACTTC. V and J are TRBV7-8 and TRBJ2-7, with D uncertain. The CDR3 loop spans 13 amino acids. Germline V gene sequence: CDR1 SGHVS, CDR2 FQNEAQ. Trimming removed 0 bases from V and 4 bases from J, with 7 bases in between.

This clonotype has ten or more counts. The chain employs TRBV18 and TRBJ2-1; TRBD2 matches 8 bases. The CDR3 spans 15 residues. The J segment lost 2 bases and the V segment lost 0 bases, leaving 0 bases of the junction unmatched. CDR1 KGHSH and CDR2 LQKENI come from the germline V gene. The CDR3 here is CASSPPTSAYNEQFF. The CDR3 DNA is TGTGCCAGCTCACCACCGACTAGCGCCTACAATGAGCAGTTCTTC.

Regarding this clonotype: Since a much larger clone is just one base distant, this may be a read error. The CDR3 end shows no conserved phenylalanine or tryptophan, and so a read error is likely. The gene calls are TRBV7-9 and TRBJ2-7; 8 bases match TRBD1. CDR1 is SEHNR, CDR2 FQNEAQ, per germline (reference sequence). The V gene end was trimmed by 5 bases and the J gene end by 2 bases; junction bases not matched to a gene: 8. The CDR3 is made up of 15 amino acids. Here the CDR3 DNA reads TGTGCCAGCAGCCCAGGGGGCGCATTCACCTACGAGCAGTACTTA. It yields the protein CASSPGGAFTYEQYL.

Many counts were recorded for this clonotype. The chain carries TRBV2 and TRBJ2-1; possibly TRBD2 for D (6 bases). The CDR3 extends over 15 amino acids. V was pared by 6 bases and J by 7 bases, with 19 bases between. Looked up from germline, CDR1 is SNHLY and CDR2 is FYNNEI. CDR3 region: CASSARRGLLNEQFF. DNA for the CDR3: TGTGCCAGCAGCGCAAGGCGGGGCCTATTGAATGAGCAGTTCTTC.

This clonotype was counted ten times or more. The rearrangement links TRBV7-2 to TRBJ1-1; D might be TRBD1 (6 bases). The CDR3 totals 13 residues. The germline V gene encodes CDR1 SGHTA and CDR2 FQGNSA. Trimming stripped 1 base from V and 4 bases from J, with 7 bases between. The CDR3 bases are TGTGCCAGCAGCTTAGACAGGGTCACTGAAGCTTTCTTT. Its protein is CASSLDRVTEAFF.

This clonotype was seen at least ten times. The chain recombines TRBV7-2 with TRBJ2-3, with TRBD2 as a possible D gene (6 bases). CDR3 length: 21 residues. Germline V gene data show CDR1 as SGHTA and CDR2 as FQGNSA. The V and J ends lost 5 bases and 3 bases respectively, with 33 bases between them. The CDR3 DNA reads as TGTGCCAGCAGCCCGTTGGTATCGGGGACTCCCCTGGGGCTTTTAACAGATACGCAGTATTTT. Its translation: CASSPLVSGTPLGLLTDTQYF.

This clonotype showed up just a few times. This rearrangement joins TRBV12-3 or TRBV12-4 to TRBJ2-5, with a possible D match to TRBD2 (8 bases). V lost 6 bases, J lost 5 bases, and 16 bases lay in between. This CDR3 spans 14 amino acids. The CDR3 bases are TGTGCCAGCAGGGACCGGGAGGGGGCGGAGACCCAGTACTTC. Amino acids: CASRDREGAETQYF.

The DNA for the CDR3 is TGTGCCAGCAGCTTATGGGCAGCAGCTAACTATGGCTACACCTTC. Amino acid sequence: CASSLWAAANYGYTF. The chain combines TRBV7-2 with TRBJ1-2; D is unclear. Trimming left V 2 bases short and J 0 bases short, with 10 bases between. Germline values: CDR1 SGHTA, CDR2 FQGNSA. The CDR3 is made up of 15 amino acids.

The V gene is TRBV25-1, the J gene TRBJ2-2; D ambiguous. CDR3 size: 15 residues. V dropped 2 bases and J dropped 0 bases, with 7 bases sitting between them. The germline V gene has CDR1 MGHDK and CDR2 SYGVNS. The CDR3 reads CASSETASNTGELFF. The CDR3 bases are TGTGCCAGCAGTGAAACAGCCTCGAACACCGGGGAGCTGTTTTTT.

V is TRBV28 and J is TRBJ2-1; 9 nucleotides match TRBD2. The germline CDR1 and CDR2 sequences are MDHEN and SYDVKM. V was pared by 8 bases and J by 2 bases, with 7 bases of the junction left unmatched. This CDR3 has 15 amino acids. CDR3 nucleotide sequence: TGTGCCAGCTCGGCGGGAGGGCCCCCCTACAATGAGCAGTTCTTC. It codes for CASSAGGPPYNEQFF.

This clonotype has just a few counts. CDR3 nucleotides: TGTGCCAGCAGCTTAGCGGGGGCAGGGGTGAACACTGAAGCTTTCTTT. This codes for CASSLAGAGVNTEAFF. The chain has TRBV7-9 and TRBJ1-1; a possible D gene is TRBD1 (6 bases). Germline V lookup: CDR1 SEHNR, CDR2 FQNEAQ (reference sequence). This CDR3 has 16 amino acids. Trimming shortened V by 0 bases and J by 0 bases, and 11 bases separated the two germline ends.

This clonotype was detected once. The V and J genes are TRBV12-3 or TRBV12-4 and TRBJ1-6; D is unresolved. V was clipped by 4 bases and J by 12 bases, with 13 bases between them. This CDR3 region has 13 residues. This chain's CDR3 is CASSSTRRGPLHF. For the CDR3, the DNA is TGTGCCAGCAGTTCCACACGACGGGGACCCCTCCACTTT.